This TCR beta chain was documented in a study of T cell responses to AZD1222 COVID-19 vaccine. Regarding the study as a whole: Among those given AZD1222, only five to seven were seropositive at baseline.

On this clone: Antigen specificity is unknown.

Sequenced by immunoSEQ multiplex PCR; TCRdb stores in-frame clones only, minus some. The sample records about 180,000 clones, 90% to 95% being singletons. The V end was cut by 4 bases, the J end by 3 bases, with 13 bases between. Germline V gene sequence: CDR1 KGHDR, CDR2 SFDVKD. The CDR3 totals 15 residues. The receptor's source is an adult in good health. Sequenced here: peripheral blood, sampled on day 0 of AZD1222 vaccination. The chain employs TRBV24-1 and TRBJ2-3, with D perhaps TRBD1 (5 bases). The chain's CDR3 is CATSEAGFGTDTQYF. The CDR3 DNA follows: TGTGCCACCAGTGAAGCAGGGTTCGGAACAGATACGCAGTATTTT.